The present TCR beta chain was sequenced within a study of blood T cell repertoires in COVID-19. Study as a whole: Acute and convalescent COVID-19 specimens originated in the United States, Italy and Spain. Sources were T cells, B-cell-depleted T cells, or PBMCs; the material itself was cDNA or gDNA.

In the study's own analysis: Reference gene primers were amplified, and this amplification served to estimate nucleated cell counts. TCRdb's table, derived via immunoSEQ multiplex PCR, lists solely in-frame clones and lacks some. The V and J calls and the clone size are those of that table, but D and trimming were determined from the DNA. The sample holds 300,000 or so clones, around 87% seen once. The CDR3 runs 12 residues. The germline V gene encodes CDR1 MNHEY and CDR2 SMNVEV (reference sequence). V lost 5 bases, J lost 6 bases, and 5 bases lay in between. The TCR was taken from a woman in her fifties or sixties who had recovered from COVID-19. V gene TRBV27 combines with J gene TRBJ1-6; no reliable D call. Sequencing used peripheral blood. In nucleotides, the CDR3 is TGTGCCAGCAGTCCCATTAATTCACCCCTCCACTTT. This encodes CASSPINSPLHF.